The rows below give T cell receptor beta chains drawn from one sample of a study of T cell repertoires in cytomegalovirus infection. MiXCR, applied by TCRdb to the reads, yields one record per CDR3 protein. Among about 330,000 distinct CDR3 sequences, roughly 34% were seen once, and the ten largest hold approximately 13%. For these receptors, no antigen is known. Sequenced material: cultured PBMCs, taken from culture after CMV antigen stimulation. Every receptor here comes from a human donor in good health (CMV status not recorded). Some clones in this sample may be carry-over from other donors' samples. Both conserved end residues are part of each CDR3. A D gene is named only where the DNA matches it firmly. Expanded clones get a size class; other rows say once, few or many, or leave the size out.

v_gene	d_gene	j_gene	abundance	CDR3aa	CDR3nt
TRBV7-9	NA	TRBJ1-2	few	CASSLNSAPNYGYTF	TGTGCCAGCAGCTTAAATTCGGCCCCTAACTATGGCTACACCTTC
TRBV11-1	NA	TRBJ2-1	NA	CASSAKGTLYNEQFF	TGTGCCAGCAGCGCAAAGGGGACACTTTACAATGAGCAGTTCTTC
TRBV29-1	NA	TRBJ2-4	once	CSVRQGDIQYF	TGCAGCGTTAGGCAGGGTGACATTCAGTACTTC
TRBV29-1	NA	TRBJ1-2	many	CSVEQGAGGYTF	TGCAGCGTCGAACAGGGTGCCGGTGGCTACACCTTC
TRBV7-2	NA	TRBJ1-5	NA	CASSLPGEPQHF	TGTGCCAGCAGCTTGCCGGGGGAGCCCCAGCATTTT
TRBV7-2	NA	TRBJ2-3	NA	CASSVSHTDTQYF	TGTGCCAGCAGCGTCTCCCACACAGATACGCAGTATTTT
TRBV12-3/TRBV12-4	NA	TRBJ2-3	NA	CASKGQLTDTQYF	TGTGCCAGCAAGGGGCAGCTCACAGATACGCAGTATTTT
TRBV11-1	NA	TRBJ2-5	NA	CASRNTGSWTQYF	TGTGCCAGCAGGAACACAGGGTCATGGACCCAGTACTTC
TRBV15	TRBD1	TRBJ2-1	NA	CATSRDRGAYNEQFF	TGTGCCACCAGCAGGGACAGGGGTGCCTACAATGAGCAGTTCTTC
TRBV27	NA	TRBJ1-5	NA	CASSSTDYSNQPQHF	TGTGCCAGCAGCTCAACAGATTATAGCAATCAGCCCCAGCATTTT
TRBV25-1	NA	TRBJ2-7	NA	CASRKLGDEQYF	TGTGCCAGCAGGAAGCTAGGGGACGAGCAGTACTTC
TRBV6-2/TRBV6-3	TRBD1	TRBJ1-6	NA	CASSAYRGMNSPLHF	TGTGCCAGCAGTGCATACAGGGGGATGAATTCACCCCTCCACTTT
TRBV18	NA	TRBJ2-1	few	CASSPNRISYNEQFF	TGTGCCAGCTCACCTAACCGAATTTCCTACAATGAGCAGTTCTTC
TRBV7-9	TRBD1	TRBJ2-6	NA	CASSRTAGTGVGGANVLTF	TGTGCCAGCAGCCGAACGGCTGGGACAGGGGTAGGTGGGGCCAACGTCCTGACTTTC
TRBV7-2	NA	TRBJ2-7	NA	CASSSQQDNSYEQYF	TGTGCCAGCAGCTCACAACAGGACAACTCCTACGAGCAGTACTTC
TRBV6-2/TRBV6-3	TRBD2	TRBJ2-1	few	CASSDPGLAGYNEQFF	TGTGCCAGCAGTGATCCGGGACTAGCGGGGTACAATGAGCAGTTCTTC
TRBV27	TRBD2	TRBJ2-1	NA	CASSLERERYNEQFF	TGTGCCAGCAGTTTAGAGCGGGAGCGCTACAATGAGCAGTTCTTC
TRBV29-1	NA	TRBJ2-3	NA	CSVDAPRADTQYF	TGCAGCGTTGATGCTCCTAGGGCAGATACGCAGTATTTT
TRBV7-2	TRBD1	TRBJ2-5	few	CASSLGFGTGGQETQYF	TGTGCCAGCAGCTTAGGGTTCGGGACAGGGGGCCAAGAGACCCAGTACTTC
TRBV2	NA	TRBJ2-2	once	CASSEGYHRRGNTGELFF	TGTGCCAGCAGTGAAGGCTACCACAGACGAGGGAACACCGGGGAGCTGTTTTTT
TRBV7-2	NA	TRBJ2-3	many	CASSLGGEDTQYF	TGTGCCAGCAGCTTAGGCGGGGAAGATACGCAGTATTTT
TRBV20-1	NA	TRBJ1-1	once	CSARETGPGPEAFF	TGCAGTGCTAGAGAGACAGGTCCCGGGCCTGAAGCTTTCTTT
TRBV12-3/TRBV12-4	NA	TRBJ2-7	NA	CASSGRMLIGLLEEQYF	TGTGCCAGCAGTGGGCGAATGTTGATCGGGCTGCTAGAAGAGCAGTACTTC
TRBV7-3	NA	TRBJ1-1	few	CASSLQGPPNTEAFF	TGTGCCAGCAGCTTACAAGGGCCGCCTAACACTGAAGCTTTCTTT
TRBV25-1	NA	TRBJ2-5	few	CASSVGAGLQETQYF	TGTGCCAGCAGTGTCGGGGCAGGACTCCAAGAGACCCAGTACTTC
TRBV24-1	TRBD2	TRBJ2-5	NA	CAAGTSGSSGETQYF	TGTGCCGCCGGGACTAGCGGGAGTTCTGGAGAGACCCAGTACTTC
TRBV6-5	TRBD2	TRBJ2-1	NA	CASKLADYNEQFF	TGTGCCAGCAAACTAGCGGACTACAATGAGCAGTTCTTC
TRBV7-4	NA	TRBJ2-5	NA	CASSWRSVQETQYF	TGTGCCAGCAGCTGGAGATCGGTCCAAGAGACCCAGTACTTC
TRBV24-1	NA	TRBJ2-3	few	CASEDPRTDTQYF	TGTGCCAGCGAGGATCCCCGCACAGATACGCAGTATTTT
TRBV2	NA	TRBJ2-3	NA	CASSDSAASDTQYF	TGTGCCAGCAGTGACTCAGCGGCCAGCGATACGCAGTATTTT